This T cell receptor (beta chain) was sequenced in a study of tumor-infiltrating lymphocytes in primary liver carcinoma. The tissue used was unsorted bulk material of about 17-33 mg. RNA and DNA were co-extracted from it with the AllPrep DNA/RNA mini kit. Priming with a constant-region primer yielded TCR beta cDNA from about 540 ng total RNA. Nested multiplex PCR, run for three rounds with slightly modified ARM-PCR, yielded TCR beta libraries. TCRdb reprocessed the multiplex PCR reads with MiXCR, giving one entry per CDR3 protein. Of 85,000 to 100,000 distinct CDR3 sequences in the sample, 65% to 70% are singletons; the top ten hold around 25%. The receptor was derived from a middle-aged man with primary liver carcinoma and hepatitis B virus infection. The specimen was tumor-adjacent normal liver tissue.

For the CDR3, the DNA is TGTGCCAGTATTACAGGTCAGATGGGCAATGAGCAGTTCTTC. Protein product: CASITGQMGNEQFF. The chain combines TRBV12-3 or TRBV12-4 with TRBJ2-1; a possible D gene is TRBD1 (5 bases). The CDR3 is 14 residues long. With 9 bases removed from V and 6 bases from J, the gap between germline ends came to 18 bases.